Listed here are 10 T cell receptor beta chains from one sample, sequenced in a study of T-cell memory formation after mild COVID-19. TCRdb redid the calling of the 5' RACE reads with MiXCR, one entry per CDR3 protein. Of 110,000 to 150,000 distinct CDR3 sequences listed, approximately 25% are singletons. Input material: PBMCs or a T cell subset sorted from them (not recorded which). The receptor set was obtained from an adult woman who had mild COVID-19 (a few samples of this study predate the infection). Cell type and time point are not known.

This clonotype was counted only a few times. This rearrangement joins TRBV29-1 to TRBJ1-1, with D hard to call. The CDR3 spans 11 residues. Germline V gives CDR1 SQVTM, CDR2 ANQGSEA. Trimming pared 3 bases from V and 10 bases from J, leaving 12 bases between. The CDR3: CSVDPGLGAFF. The CDR3 coding sequence is TGCAGCGTTGATCCGGGCCTGGGAGCTTTCTTT.

This clonotype was counted a single time. The CDR3 bases are TGTGCCAGCAAGTTAGCGGGCGGGAGCACAGATACGCAGTATTTT. This sequence encodes CASKLAGGSTDTQYF. The genes are TRBV11-2 and TRBJ2-3, with 7 bases fitting TRBD2. CDR3 size: 15 residues. Trimming at V came to 7 bases and at J to 0 bases, leaving 7 bases not matched to a gene. Per the germline V gene, CDR1 is SGHAT and CDR2 is FQNNGV. The variable domain in full, completed from reference TRBV11-2 and TRBJ2-3, reads EAGVAQSPRYKIIEKRQSVAFWCNPISGHATLYWYQQILGQGPKLLIQFQNNGVVDDSQLPKDRFSAERLKGVDSTLKIQPAKLEDSAVYLCASKLAGGSTDTQYFGPGTRLTVL.

The chain joins TRBV29-1 to TRBJ2-7; 13 nucleotides line up with TRBD2. The germline V gene has CDR1 SQVTM and CDR2 ANQGSEA. The CDR3 consists of 13 residues. V was clipped by 6 bases and J by 4 bases; unmatched bases: 3. The CDR3 sequence is CSVGTSGEYEQYF. CDR3 coding DNA: TGCAGCGTCGGGACTAGCGGGGAGTACGAGCAGTACTTC.

This clonotype was detected only a few times. The chain joins TRBV12-3 or TRBV12-4 to TRBJ2-4, with TRBD2 matching 7 bases. The CDR3 covers 14 residues. The V gene end was trimmed by 6 bases and the J gene end by 9 bases; junction bases not matched to a gene: 11. The CDR3 is CASRAGLNVGIQYF. DNA for the CDR3: TGTGCCAGCAGGGCGGGACTAAACGTTGGCATTCAGTACTTC.

This clonotype was observed many times. The chain's CDR3 is CASSEASGGPDTQYF. In DNA, the CDR3 is TGTGCCAGCAGTGAGGCTAGCGGGGGCCCGGATACGCAGTATTTT. This chain uses TRBV6-1 with TRBJ2-3, with 10 nucleotides matching TRBD2. CDR3 length: 15 amino acids. Germline CDR1 reads MNHNS; CDR2 reads SASEGT. Losses at the gene ends were 3 bases for V and 6 bases for J; bases not matched to a gene: 6.

The chain is built from TRBV15 and TRBJ2-5; 8 bases align to TRBD1. The CDR3 runs 13 residues. V gave up 5 bases and J gave up 4 bases; unmatched junction bases: 3. In germline, CDR1 is LNHNV, CDR2 YYDKDF (reference sequence). The CDR3 loop reads CATSLDRAETQYF. The CDR3, as DNA: TGTGCCACCAGCTTGGACAGGGCAGAGACCCAGTACTTC.

The chain carries TRBV18 and TRBJ1-4; the D is unclear. CDR3 length equals 16 residues. The V gene's germline CDR1 is KGHSH and CDR2 LQKENI. V was pared by 6 bases and J by 3 bases, with 17 bases between. The CDR3 reads CASSRSEPSPNEKLFF. For the CDR3, the DNA is TGTGCCAGCTCTCGCTCGGAGCCGAGCCCTAATGAAAAACTGTTTTTT.

The chain is built from TRBV7-9 and TRBJ1-1; 7 bases are a match to TRBD1. The germline CDR1 and CDR2 sequences are SEHNR and FQNEAQ (reference sequence). J lost 1 base, V lost 6 bases, and 8 bases had no gene match. CDR3 length: 15 amino acids. The CDR3 region has the DNA TGTGCCAGCAGTTTATCGACAGGGACGAACACTGAAGCTTTCTTT. Protein product: CASSLSTGTNTEAFF. Full variable domain (missing parts from reference TRBV7-9 and TRBJ1-1): DTGVSQNPRHKITKRGQNVTFRCDPISEHNRLYWYRQTLGQGPEFLTYFQNEAQLEKSRLLSDRFSAERPKGSFSTLEIQRTEQGDSAMYLCASSLSTGTNTEAFFGQGTRLTVV.

The chain recombines TRBV7-9 with TRBJ2-3; 8 nucleotides align to TRBD1. Germline CDR1 and CDR2: SEHNR and FQNEAQ (reference sequence). J gave up 4 bases and V 5 bases, and 11 bases lay outside the gene matches. The CDR3 totals 16 residues. The CDR3 sequence is CASSTRTGMVPDTQYF. For the CDR3, the DNA is TGTGCCAGCAGCACCCGGACAGGGATGGTCCCAGATACGCAGTATTTT.

The chain links TRBV7-9 to TRBJ2-3; TRBD1 matches 7 bases. Germline assignment: CDR1 SEHNR and CDR2 FQNEAQ (reference sequence). V was pared by 9 bases and J by 2 bases, with 26 bases of the junction left unmatched. There are 20 residues in the CDR3. CDR3 DNA: TGTGCCAGAGACAGGGTACGGGTACATGATACAACGGCGTCCACAGATACGCAGTATTTT. As protein: CARDRVRVHDTTASTDTQYF.